Below, 9 T cell receptor beta chains from the same sample are listed, as sequenced in a study of Ad26.COV2.S vaccination and SARS-CoV-2 variants (dated by TCRdb to the early 2020s). Per the publication, the treatment or condition label means: 15 to 20 received Ad26.COV2.S at low or high dose, single or two shots; several received placebo; per-sample allocation not given. For vaccine and placebo recipients, repertoires were sequenced using samples collected on day 63 after the first injection. Preparation of the library involved the immunoSEQ multiplex PCR assay. In its TCRdb copy, this immuneACCESS table keeps in-frame sequences only and misses some clones. Where compared with another copy, unresolved V genes explain less than half of these, and the others have no known cause. This sample is represented by more than 300,000 clones; about 89% of them were singletons. The biggest ten clones account for approximately 5% of the sample.

Sequencing used peripheral blood, obtained in a trial of Ad26.COV2.S vaccine versus placebo. The source is a person between 18 and 65 years old who received the Ad26.COV2.S COVID-19 vaccine or a placebo.

This clone was seen once. The rearrangement joins TRBV19 to TRBJ1-5; tentatively, D is TRBD1 (5 bases). Germline V gives CDR1 LNHDA, CDR2 SQIVND (reference sequence). V was pared by 5 bases and J by 5 bases, with 19 bases between. The length of the CDR3 is 16 residues. CDR3 in DNA: TGTGCCAGTAGTCGAGCGGCCGGGACCGGGCATCAGCCCCAGCATTTT. Its translation: CASSRAAGTGHQPQHF.

V usage is TRBV19 and J usage is TRBJ2-4; 7 nucleotides line up with TRBD1. This CDR3 has 17 amino acids. The trim removed 4 bases at V and 0 bases at J, leaving 9 bases unmatched. Germline V lookup: CDR1 LNHDA, CDR2 SQIVND (reference sequence). The CDR3 spells CASSKGTDLLAKNIQYF. CDR3 coding DNA: TGTGCCAGTAGTAAGGGGACAGACTTATTAGCCAAAAACATTCAGTACTTC.

The chain employs TRBV7-9 and TRBJ1-2, with a weak D call TRBD1 (6 bases). This CDR3 spans 11 amino acids. In germline, CDR1 is SEHNR, CDR2 FQNEAQ (reference sequence). Trimming pared 8 bases from V and 3 bases from J, leaving 7 bases between. CDR3: CASGGDYGYTF. DNA for the CDR3: TGTGCCAGCGGGGGCGACTATGGCTACACCTTC. The full variable domain, with the rest looked up from reference TRBV7-9 and TRBJ1-2, is DTGVSQNPRHKITKRGQNVTFRCDPISEHNRLYWYRQTLGQGPEFLTYFQNEAQLEKSRLLSDRFSAERPKGSFSTLEIQRTEQGDSAMYLCASGGDYGYTFGSGTRLTVV.

The CDR3 protein is CSVDEGPGTDTQYF. The CDR3 DNA reads as TGCAGCGTTGATGAGGGCCCGGGCACAGATACGCAGTATTTT. V is TRBV29-1 and J is TRBJ2-3, with D maybe TRBD2 (5 bases). V lost 3 bases and J 1 base, leaving 11 bases between the germline ends. The CDR3 length is 14 residues. CDR1 is SQVTM and CDR2 is ANQGSEA in the germline V gene.

Points on this clone: This sequence may be a read error, since a much larger clone differs from it by one base. The V gene is TRBV7-2, the J gene TRBJ2-1; possible D gene TRBD1, 6 bases. The CDR3 totals 12 residues. Germline V CDR1 and CDR2: SGHTA, FQGNSA. Trimming shortened V by 4 bases and J by 7 bases, and 8 bases separated the two germline ends. The CDR3 protein is CASSYRVNEQFF. In DNA form, the CDR3 reads TGTGCCAGCAGCTACAGGGTAAATGAGCAGTTCTTC.

The chain uses TRBV7-9 and TRBJ2-5; D call uncertain. Germline CDR1 and CDR2: SEHNR and FQNEAQ (reference sequence). The V end was cut by 5 bases, the J end by 4 bases, with 14 bases between. CDR3 length equals 14 residues. The CDR3 coding sequence is TGTGCCAGCAGCCCTAGGGCGGTAGGAGAGACCCAGTACTTC. It specifies CASSPRAVGETQYF.

The rearrangement links TRBV18 to TRBJ2-1, with 8 bases that match TRBD2. CDR1 KGHSH and CDR2 LQKENI come from the germline V gene. The trim removed 1 base at V and 4 bases at J, leaving 6 bases unmatched. The length of the CDR3 is 16 residues. The CDR3 loop is CASSPLASGGYNEQFF. In nucleotides, the CDR3 is TGTGCCAGCTCACCACTGGCCAGCGGGGGTTACAATGAGCAGTTCTTC. The whole variable domain, remainder taken from reference TRBV18 and TRBJ2-1, is NAGVMQNPRHLVRRRGQEARLRCSPMKGHSHVYWYRQLPEEGLKFMVYLQKENIIDESGMPKERFSAEFPKEGPSILRIQQVVRGDSAAYFCASSPLASGGYNEQFFGPGTRLTVL.

In DNA form, the CDR3 reads TGTGCCAGCAGCGGAGCCGGGGGCAGAGAGACCCAGTACTTC. It specifies CASSGAGGRETQYF. The chain combines TRBV9 with TRBJ2-5; TRBD1 or TRBD2 may be the D gene (6 bases each). The CDR3 is 14 amino acids. CDR1 and CDR2 from the germline V gene are SGDLS and YYNGEE. V shed 3 bases and J shed 4 bases, with 13 bases lying between them. Together with reference TRBV9 and TRBJ2-5, the CDR3 gives the full variable domain: DSGVTQTPKHLITATGQRVTLRCSPRSGDLSVYWYQQSLDQGLQFLIQYYNGEERAKGNILERFSAQQFPDLHSELNLSSLELGDSALYFCASSGAGGRETQYFGPGTRLLVL.

V is TRBV28 and J is TRBJ1-4; TRBD1 agrees at 7 bases. The CDR3 consists of 15 residues. Germline CDR1 is MDHEN and CDR2 is SYDVKM. Trimming at V came to 6 bases and at J to 0 bases, leaving 4 bases not matched to a gene. CDR3 nucleotides: TGTGCCAGCAGAACCGGGACAGCAACTAATGAAAAACTGTTTTTT. This encodes CASRTGTATNEKLFF.